The 32 T cell receptor beta chains given below trace back to one sample, sequenced in a study of shared clonotypes between healthy human individuals. TCRdb's table, derived via immunoSEQ multiplex PCR, lists solely in-frame clones and lacks some. The data show some 500,000 clones, with around 79% seen just once and more than 10% held by the top ten. The sample consisted of PBMCs. These receptors originate from a middle-aged woman in good health. Some clones in this sample may be carry-over from other donors' samples.

As concerns this clone: One base away lies a much larger clone, so this may be a sequencing read error. Other nucleotide sequences in the sample specify the same CDR3. The chain combines TRBV28 with TRBJ1-5; 8 nucleotides match TRBD1. V dropped 6 bases and J dropped 5; count of bases not matched to a gene: 0. CDR1 is MDHEN and CDR2 is SYDVKM in the germline V gene. The CDR3 extends over 12 amino acids. CDR3 in amino acids: CASRDRDQPQHF. The CDR3 region has the DNA TGTGCCAGCAGGGACAGGGATCAGCCCCAGCATTTT.

This clone was detected only once. The gene calls are TRBV2 and TRBJ2-3, with 7 bases aligning to TRBD2. This CDR3 has 14 amino acids. V shed 7 bases, J shed 0 bases, and the junction held 4 bases outside the gene matches. Germline V gene data show CDR1 as SNHLY and CDR2 as FYNNEI. The CDR3 protein is CASKVSGSTDTQYF. CDR3 coding DNA: TGTGCCAGCAAGGTTAGCGGGAGCACAGATACGCAGTATTTT.

V gene TRBV28 combines with J gene TRBJ2-3, with 9 bases that match TRBD1. Germline CDR1 and CDR2: MDHEN and SYDVKM. V lost 2 bases to trimming and J lost 2 bases; unmatched junction nucleotides: 5. The CDR3 spans 16 residues. CDR3 amino acids: CASSLMGTGNTDTQYF. The CDR3, as DNA: TGTGCCAGCAGTTTAATGGGGACAGGGAACACAGATACGCAGTATTTT.

This clone was seen repeatedly, ten times or more. The V gene is TRBV7-3, the J gene TRBJ2-1, with TRBD2 identical over 7 bases. Losses at the gene ends were 5 bases for V and 7 bases for J; bases not matched to a gene: 11. Germline V CDR1 and CDR2: SGHTA, FQGTGA. The length of the CDR3 is 15 residues. This CDR3 reads CASSPSGQDVNEQFF. CDR3 bases: TGTGCCAGCAGCCCTAGCGGCCAAGACGTTAATGAGCAGTTCTTC.

The J gene is TRBJ2-2, the V gene TRBV5-1, with D possibly being TRBD2 (6 bases). The CDR3 contains 16 residues. Between the trimmed V and J ends, which lost 1 base and 4 bases, there was a span of 14 bases. CDR1 and CDR2 (germline): SGHRS, YFSETQ. This CDR3 reads CASSLSAGYGTGELFF. CDR3 coding DNA: TGCGCCAGCAGCTTGAGTGCGGGATATGGCACCGGGGAGCTGTTTTTT.

J is TRBJ1-1 and V is TRBV9; 9 positions match TRBD1. This CDR3 is 15 amino acids long. V was clipped by 4 bases and J by 0 bases; unmatched bases: 4. Germline assignment: CDR1 SGDLS and CDR2 YYNGEE. The CDR3 nucleotides are TGTGCCAGCAGCAAAGACAGGGGGATGAACACTGAAGCTTTCTTT. Translated: CASSKDRGMNTEAFF.

CDR3 nucleotides: TGTGCCAGCTCGGATGGACAGGGATATGGCTACACCTTC. This encodes CASSDGQGYGYTF. This chain links TRBV18 with TRBJ1-2, with TRBD1 matching over 8 bases. Per the germline V gene, CDR1 is KGHSH and CDR2 is LQKENI. The CDR3 totals 13 residues. V trimming: 6 bases; J trimming: 5 bases; junction bases outside the gene matches: 5.

The chain employs TRBV28 and TRBJ1-5; D uncertain. Germline loops: CDR1 MDHEN, CDR2 SYDVKM. The CDR3 is made up of 15 amino acids. Trimming shortened V by 2 bases and J by 9 bases, and 17 bases separated the two germline ends. The DNA for the CDR3 is TGTGCCAGCAGTTTAGCCCAAGGGCCCCGGGGGCCCCAGCATTTT. Protein product: CASSLAQGPRGPQHF.

The gene calls are TRBV27 and TRBJ2-1, with D possibly being TRBD1 (6 bases). The CDR3 has 15 residues. V was trimmed by 0 bases and J by 8 bases, leaving 14 bases between them. Germline CDR1 reads MNHEY; CDR2 reads SMNVEV (reference sequence). The CDR3 spells CASSLSGAFWDEQFF. The CDR3 DNA follows: TGTGCCAGCAGTTTATCGGGGGCGTTTTGGGATGAGCAGTTCTTC.

This rearrangement joins TRBV5-1 to TRBJ2-5; D may be TRBD1 (5 bases). The V end was cut by 0 bases, the J end by 5 bases, with 14 bases between. CDR1 SGHRS and CDR2 YFSETQ come from the germline V gene. CDR3 length: 15 residues. The CDR3 DNA is TGCGCCAGCAGCTTGGTTGGTGGGCCAGGGGAGACCCAGTACTTC. Its protein product is CASSLVGGPGETQYF.

CDR3 amino acids: CAISDSSYGYTF. The CDR3 DNA reads TGTGCCATCAGTGATAGCAGTTATGGCTACACCTTC. The gene calls are TRBV10-3 and TRBJ1-2; D unresolved. V lost 3 bases to trimming and J lost 5 bases, with 7 bases between them. Per germline, CDR1 ENHRY and CDR2 SYGVKD. This CDR3 is built from 12 residues.

This clone appeared a few times. The chain uses TRBV27 and TRBJ2-4; the D gene is possibly TRBD2 (6 bases). This CDR3 has 14 residues. From germline, CDR1 is MNHEY and CDR2 SMNVEV (reference sequence). V dropped 4 bases and J dropped 6 bases, with 13 bases sitting between them. CDR3 sequence reads: CASSSRDGGNIQYF. The CDR3, as DNA: TGTGCCAGCAGTTCCCGGGACGGGGGAAACATTCAGTACTTC.

This clone has a single count. The CDR3 nucleotides read TGTGCCAGTGAAAGTCTGGGACAGAAGATTAGCACAGATACGCAGTATTTT. As protein: CASESLGQKISTDTQYF. The V and J genes are TRBV19 and TRBJ2-3, with 7 bases that match TRBD1. V gave up 8 bases and J gave up 0 bases; unmatched junction bases: 14. In germline, CDR1 is LNHDA, CDR2 SQIVND (reference sequence). The CDR3 contains 17 residues.

The chain carries TRBV11-2 and TRBJ2-5; 8 positions agree with TRBD1. The J call is doubtful: the DNA matches TRBJ2-7 better. This CDR3 has 12 residues. Germline CDR1 SGHAT, CDR2 FQNNGV. The CDR3 protein is CASRLTGGEQYF. The CDR3, as DNA: TGTGCCAGCAGGCTAACAGGGGGCGAGCAGTACTTC.

The chain links TRBV6-5 to TRBJ2-1, with D perhaps TRBD1 (6 bases). Trimming took 4 bases from V and 0 from J, leaving 13 bases between them. This CDR3 is built from 16 residues. Germline loops: CDR1 MNHEY, CDR2 SVGAGI. DNA for the CDR3: TGTGCCAGCAGTTCGGTGGGGGCCAGCTCCTACAATGAGCAGTTCTTC. Its translation is CASSSVGASSYNEQFF.

This clone was detected once. The chain has TRBV14 and TRBJ2-5; D may correspond to TRBD1 or TRBD2 (6 bases each). V shed 5 bases and J shed 7 bases, with 17 bases lying between them. The CDR3 length is 14 residues. From germline, CDR1 is SGHDN and CDR2 FVKESK. CDR3 DNA sequence: TGTGCCAGCAGCATACGAGGGGGGTTCGGGACCCAGTACTTC. Its protein product is CASSIRGGFGTQYF.

V is TRBV28 and J is TRBJ1-3; D gene unclear. Germline CDR1 reads MDHEN; CDR2 reads SYDVKM. Between the trimmed V and J ends, which lost 2 bases and 3 bases, there was a span of 14 bases. CDR3 length equals 16 residues. The CDR3 protein is CASSLPQVRVGNTIYF. The CDR3 nucleotides read TGTGCCAGCAGTTTACCCCAGGTTCGGGTTGGAAACACCATATATTTT.

The chain employs TRBV27 and TRBJ2-5; 11 nucleotides agree with TRBD2. The CDR3 has 14 residues. With V trimmed by 5 bases and J by 2 bases, 1 base remained unmatched. The germline V gene has CDR1 MNHEY and CDR2 SMNVEV (reference sequence). The CDR3 region is CASSLAGGQETQYF. CDR3 DNA: TGTGCCAGCAGTCTAGCGGGAGGACAAGAGACCCAGTACTTC.

This clone was detected only a few times. The chain's CDR3 is CASRRTVTNTEAFF. The CDR3 bases are TGTGCCAGCAGACGTACAGTTACGAACACTGAAGCTTTCTTT. The J gene is TRBJ1-1, the V gene TRBV6-5, with D hard to call. The CDR3 contains 14 residues. The V end lost 6 bases, the J end lost 1 base, and 12 bases lay between the germline ends. Germline CDR1 and CDR2: MNHEY and SVGAGI.

The chain employs TRBV7-3 and TRBJ2-1; TRBD2 aligns across 10 bases. V lost 5 bases, J lost 8 bases, and 12 bases stayed unmatched. The CDR3 has 16 residues. The germline V gene encodes CDR1 SGHTA and CDR2 FQGTGA. The CDR3 loop is CASSGGNLAGVDEQFF. As DNA, the CDR3 is TGTGCCAGCAGCGGGGGTAACCTAGCGGGAGTCGATGAGCAGTTCTTC.

In this sample, this clone turned up a few times. The chain joins TRBV18 to TRBJ2-5; D is uncertain. The ends were cut back, 2 bases at V and 1 base at J, with 5 bases in the middle. This CDR3 has 13 residues. Germline V lookup: CDR1 KGHSH, CDR2 LQKENI. CDR3 region: CASSPDIQETQYF. The DNA for the CDR3 is TGTGCCAGCTCACCAGATATCCAAGAGACCCAGTACTTC.

On this clone: Other nucleotide sequences from this sample produce the same CDR3. The rearrangement links TRBV7-9 to TRBJ2-7; D uncertain. The CDR3 runs to 11 residues. V was cut by 2 bases and J by 4 bases, with 3 bases left in between. Germline loops: CDR1 SEHNR, CDR2 FQNEAQ (reference sequence). CDR3 nucleotide sequence: TGTGCCAGCAGCTTAATTTACGAGCAGTACTTC. This sequence encodes CASSLIYEQYF. The full variable domain, completed using reference TRBV7-9 and TRBJ2-7, is DTGVSQNPRHKITKRGQNVTFRCDPISEHNRLYWYRQTLGQGPEFLTYFQNEAQLEKSRLLSDRFSAERPKGSFSTLEIQRTEQGDSAMYLCASSLIYEQYFGPGTRLTVT.

The chain joins TRBV11-2 to TRBJ2-6; weak D call: TRBD1 (6 bases). With 4 bases removed from V and 0 bases from J, the gap between germline ends came to 13 bases. CDR1 and CDR2 from the germline V gene are SGHAT and FQNNGV. There are 17 residues in the CDR3. The CDR3 nucleotides are TGTGCCAGCAGCTCCCTTACAGGGATCTCTGGGGCCAACGTCCTGACTTTC. Encoded protein: CASSSLTGISGANVLTF.

The V gene is TRBV28, the J gene TRBJ2-7; 8 bases agree with TRBD2. The CDR3 has 14 amino acids. V was clipped by 3 bases and J by 1 base; unmatched bases: 2. Looked up from germline, CDR1 is MDHEN and CDR2 is SYDVKM. The CDR3 loop reads CASSFSGISYEQYF. DNA of the CDR3: TGTGCCAGCAGTTTTAGCGGGATATCCTACGAGCAGTACTTC.

V gene TRBV5-6 combines with J gene TRBJ2-1; 11 bases fit TRBD2. CDR1 is SGHDT and CDR2 is YYEEEE in the germline V gene. J lost 9 bases, V lost 4 bases, and 15 bases had no gene match. The CDR3 has 17 residues. DNA of the CDR3: TGTGCCAGCAGCGGAACGTCCGGGACTAGCGGCTATAGTGAGCAGTTCTTC. Translated, it gives CASSGTSGTSGYSEQFF.

On this clone: A far larger clone lies a single base away; this is likely a read error. Additional DNA sequences in this sample encode the identical CDR3. This chain uses TRBV29-1 with TRBJ2-3; either TRBD1 or TRBD2 may fit D (7 bases each). CDR3 length: 14 residues. Germline loops: CDR1 SQVTM, CDR2 ANQGSEA. The CDR3 reads CSVAQGGNTDTQYF. Here the CDR3 DNA reads TGTAGCGTTGCTCAGGGGGGGAACACAGATACGCAGTATTTT.

The DNA of the CDR3 is TGTGCCAGCAGCCCCCAGACTAGTTTTCGCCCGAGGAGTGAGCAGTTCTTC. Residues: CASSPQTSFRPRSEQFF. The J gene is TRBJ2-1, the V gene TRBV7-2; TRBD2 might be the D (6 bases). Looked up from germline, CDR1 is SGHTA and CDR2 is FQGNSA. The CDR3 sequence is 17 residues long. V was trimmed by 5 bases and J by 9 bases, leaving 26 bases between them.

J is TRBJ2-5 and V is TRBV18, with D perhaps matching TRBD1 or TRBD2 (5 bases each). The germline CDR1 and CDR2 sequences are KGHSH and LQKENI. This CDR3 spans 13 amino acids. V lost 3 bases, J lost 1 base, and 6 bases lay in between. The CDR3 DNA is TGTGCCAGCTCACCCGGGGCCCAAGAGACCCAGTACTTC. This encodes CASSPGAQETQYF.

This clone was seen a few times. The rearrangement uses TRBV7-9 and TRBJ1-6, with D unclear. The germline V gene encodes CDR1 SEHNR and CDR2 FQNEAQ (reference sequence). The CDR3 length is 19 residues. V was shortened by 2 bases and J by 7 bases, with 24 bases between the two germline ends. In DNA, the CDR3 is TGTGCCAGCAGCTTAATAGGAGGGAATGCGGAGTATTCGAATTCACCCCTCCACTTT. It encodes CASSLIGGNAEYSNSPLHF.

The chain combines TRBV6-1 with TRBJ2-1; D is ambiguous. This CDR3 region has 11 residues. Trimming stripped 6 bases from V and 10 bases from J, with 10 bases between. Germline values: CDR1 MNHNS, CDR2 SASEGT. In DNA form, the CDR3 reads TGTGCCAGCAGCCTCTACTCGGAGCAGTTCTTC. Amino acids: CASSLYSEQFF.

This clone appeared once. The rearrangement uses TRBV9 and TRBJ2-1; 9 bases are shared with TRBD2. The CDR3 sequence is 15 residues long. Unmatched junction bases numbered 7, after V lost 0 bases and J lost 9 bases. Germline values: CDR1 SGDLS, CDR2 YYNGEE. The CDR3 is CASSVGTSASGEQFF. CDR3 sequence (DNA): TGTGCCAGCAGCGTAGGGACTAGCGCCTCCGGTGAGCAGTTCTTC.

In its sample, this clone was seen once. The rearrangement joins TRBV27 to TRBJ2-7; D call uncertain. V lost 4 bases, J lost 0 bases, and 10 bases lay in between. The CDR3 consists of 14 residues. The germline CDR1 and CDR2 sequences are MNHEY and SMNVEV (reference sequence). The CDR3 DNA is TGTGCCAGCAGTTCGGTCCGACTCTCCTACGAGCAGTACTTC. Translation: CASSSVRLSYEQYF.